Listed below are T cell receptor beta chains from one sample, sequenced in a study of shared clonotypes between healthy human individuals. Here immunoSEQ multiplex PCR was the method, and the copy in TCRdb shows in-frame clones only, minus some. The sample records nearly 750,000 clones, 55% to 75% being singletons. Material: memory CD4+ T cells sorted from blood. The receptors originated from a woman aged 25 to 39 in good health. Each CDR3 is given with its conserved first and last residue. A D gene is named only where the DNA matches it firmly. The size entry is marked missing in some rows and otherwise reads once, few, many or a size class.

d_call j_call clone_size v_call cdr3_nt cdr3_aa
TRBD2 TRBJ2-1 . TRBV19 TGTGCCAGTAGTGCCACTAGCGGGGTCTACAATGAGCAGTTCTTC CASSATSGVYNEQFF
TRBD1 TRBJ2-7 . TRBV2 TGTGCCAGCAGTACTACAGGGGGCTACGAGCAGTACTTC CASSTTGGYEQYF
. TRBJ2-1 . TRBV6-5 TGTGCCAGCAGGCTACTACCAAACAATGAGCAGTTCTTC CASRLLPNNEQFF
TRBD1 TRBJ1-2 . TRBV5-1 TGCGCCAGCAGCGTAACCGAGACAGGGTATTATGGCTACACCTTC CASSVTETGYYGYTF
. TRBJ2-5 . TRBV25-1 TGTGCCAGCAGTGATCTCAGCGGGTTCCAAGAGACCCAGTACTTC CASSDLSGFQETQYF
. TRBJ2-1 . TRBV7-8 TGTGCCAGCAGCTCTAGCGATAAGCAGTTCTTC CASSSSDKQFF
. TRBJ1-5 once TRBV5-1 TGCGCCAGCGGTTACACAATACTCAATCAGCCCCAGCATTTT CASGYTILNQPQHF
. TRBJ1-2 . TRBV9 TGTGCCAGCAGCGTAGCGGGTTGGTGGGACTATGGCTACACCTTC CASSVAGWWDYGYTF
. TRBJ2-3 . TRBV10-2 TGCGCCAGCAGTGGTGCCAGAGGGTTTGGTGGCACAGATACGCAGTATTTT CASSGARGFGGTDTQYF
. TRBJ2-3 once TRBV5-4 TGTGCCAGCAGCTTGGCCGGGGGTTCAGATACGCAGTATTTT CASSLAGGSDTQYF
TRBD2 TRBJ2-1 . TRBV5-1 TGCGCCAGCAGCCCTATGCGGACTAGCGGGACAGATTCCTACAATGAGCAGTTCTTC CASSPMRTSGTDSYNEQFF
. TRBJ2-1 . TRBV7-3 TGTGCCAGCAGCTTGATGGGGACAACGGGGTTGAATGAGCAGTTCTTC CASSLMGTTGLNEQFF
. TRBJ1-1 . TRBV5-6 TGTGCCAGCAGGGTGGATACAGGGATCCATAGTAACACTGAAGCTTTCTTT CASRVDTGIHSNTEAFF
TRBD1 TRBJ1-5 . TRBV19 TGTGCCAGTAGGGTTCAGGACAGGGGGGCCGATCAGCCCCAGCATTTT CASRVQDRGADQPQHF
TRBD1 TRBJ2-3 . TRBV7-9 TGTGCCAGCAGCGTACAGGGGGTATCGGCAGATACGCAGTATTTT CASSVQGVSADTQYF
TRBD2 TRBJ2-5 . TRBV6-1 TGTGCCAGCAGATCAACCGGGAGGACAAAGACCCAGTACTTC CASRSTGRTKTQYF
. TRBJ1-2 few TRBV14 TGTGCCAGCAGCGCCAGGGTTTGGATGGGCTACACCTTC CASSARVWMGYTF
TRBD1 TRBJ2-1 . TRBV5-1 TGCGCCAGCAGCTTGGCCTTTCAGGGGGCAAATGAGCAGTTCTTC CASSLAFQGANEQFF
TRBD1 TRBJ2-7 . TRBV5-1 TGCGCCAGCAGCTTCCAGGGGGATGGGTCCTACGAGCAGTACTTC CASSFQGDGSYEQYF
TRBD1 TRBJ1-2 few TRBV6-5 TGTGCCAGCAGACGACTGACAGGGGGCGGCGGCTACACCTTC CASRRLTGGGGYTF
TRBD2 TRBJ2-1 . TRBV2 TGTGCCAGCAGCGAAGGGGACTATTACAATGAGCAGTTCTTC CASSEGDYYNEQFF
TRBD1 TRBJ1-1 . TRBV19 TGTGCCAGTAGTACCTTGACAGGGTTCCGCACTGAAGCTTTCTTT CASSTLTGFRTEAFF
. TRBJ1-1 . TRBV18 TGTGCCAGCTCAGGAAACACTGAAGCTTTCTTT CASSGNTEAFF
. TRBJ1-4 many TRBV5-4 TGTGCCAGCAGCTTTACAGACAGCGAAAAACTGTTTTTT CASSFTDSEKLFF
. TRBJ1-3 . TRBV19 TGTGCCAGTAGCTTCGAGAGCTCTGGAAACACCATATATTTT CASSFESSGNTIYF
TRBD2 TRBJ2-1 . TRBV6-4 TGTGCCAGCAGTGAGCGGGGGGCCCTTACGGATGAGCAGTTCTTC CASSERGALTDEQFF
. TRBJ2-5 . TRBV2 TGTGCCAGCAGTGAAGTTGCGTGGGCAGAAGAGACCCAGTACTTC CASSEVAWAEETQYF
TRBD2 TRBJ2-7 . TRBV9 TGTGCCAGCAGCGTAGCGGGACTAGCGGGACTCGAGCAGTACTTC CASSVAGLAGLEQYF
. TRBJ2-7 . TRBV7-2 TGTGCCAGCAGTCAGACGGGGCTTGGCAGTTACGAGCAGTACTTC CASSQTGLGSYEQYF
TRBD2 TRBJ2-7 few TRBV5-1 TGCGCCAGCAGCACATCGACTAGCGGGGCCTACGAGCAGTACTTC CASSTSTSGAYEQYF
. TRBJ1-1 . TRBV28 TGTGCCAGCAGTTTCTTGAGGTCCCTGAACACTGAAGCTTTCTTT CASSFLRSLNTEAFF
. TRBJ2-3 once TRBV2 TGTGCCAGCAGAGAGGGGTCCAAGCAGTATTTT CASREGSKQYF
. TRBJ1-5 . TRBV7-2 TGTGCCAGCAGCTTAGAAGGGATTTCCAATCAGCCCCAGCATTTT CASSLEGISNQPQHF
. TRBJ1-2 . TRBV2 TGTGCCAGCACCCAGGGTGGAGGGGTTCCGGGCTACACCTTC CASTQGGGVPGYTF
TRBD1 TRBJ1-3 . TRBV10-2 TGCGCCAGCAGCCGTACAGGGGTTGGAAACACCATATATTTT CASSRTGVGNTIYF
. TRBJ2-3 . TRBV7-9 TGTGCCAGCAGCTTAGGGGCGGCCACCGGGGTTTCGCAGTATTTT CASSLGAATGVSQYF
. TRBJ1-2 . TRBV6-1 TGTGCCAGCAGTGAGATACGCTATGGCTACACCTTC CASSEIRYGYTF
. TRBJ1-4 . TRBV9 TGTGCCAGCAGCGTAGGAGCGCAGACAACTAATGAAAAACTGTTTTTT CASSVGAQTTNEKLFF
. TRBJ2-7 . TRBV15 TGTGCCACCAGCAGAGATATGGGAGTTACCTACGAGCAGTACTTC CATSRDMGVTYEQYF
. TRBJ1-2 few TRBV27 TGTGCCAGCAAACCGGGACACACTAACTATGGCTACACCTTC CASKPGHTNYGYTF
. TRBJ1-3 . TRBV5-5 TGTGCCAGCAGCTTGGGAGGCTCTGGAAACACCATATATTTT CASSLGGSGNTIYF
TRBD2 TRBJ2-2 . TRBV19 TGTGCCAGTAGTATGGGGCTCCGGCGGGAGAAAGGGGAGCTGTTTTTT CASSMGLRREKGELFF
. TRBJ2-3 . TRBV5-1 TGCGCCAGCAGCTTAGGCGGTAGGTCGGATACGCAGTATTTT CASSLGGRSDTQYF
. TRBJ2-7 . TRBV6-1 TGTGCCAGCAGTGATCGGGAAGGGGTCTCCTACGAGCAGTACTTC CASSDREGVSYEQYF